A single sample is the source of the 5 T cell receptor beta chains below, sequenced in a study of T cell repertoires in cytomegalovirus infection. Their recognized antigens are unknown. TCRdb reanalysed the reads using MiXCR and keeps one entry per CDR3 protein. The table has 800,000 to 950,000 distinct CDR3 sequences, 32% seen once; the top ten hold roughly 12%. Source: cultured CD8+ T cells from PBMCs, taken from culture after CMV antigen stimulation. These receptors were taken from a human donor in good health (CMV status not recorded). Some clones in this sample may be carry-over from other donors' samples.

The gene calls are TRBV27 and TRBJ1-1; D remains ambiguous. Germline lookup yields CDR1 MNHEY and CDR2 SMNVEV (reference sequence). This CDR3 is 14 amino acids long. Trimming took off 6 bases at V and 1 base at J, with 12 bases between the two ends. The CDR3 nucleotides read TGTGCCAGCAGACCTATCGACCGGAACACTGAAGCTTTCTTT. As protein: CASRPIDRNTEAFF.

In this sample, this clonotype turned up a few times. This chain uses TRBV28 with TRBJ2-2, with D uncertain. Trimming removed 3 bases from V and 6 bases from J, with 5 bases in between. Germline CDR1 MDHEN, CDR2 SYDVKM. CDR3 length: 12 residues. The CDR3 DNA reads as TGTGCCAGCAGTTTTCGGCCCGGGGAGCTGTTTTTT. Translating gives CASSFRPGELFF.

The sample holds a few counts of this clonotype. The chain links TRBV4-1 to TRBJ2-3, with a possible D match to TRBD1 (6 bases). The CDR3 extends over 15 amino acids. Germline loops: CDR1 MGHRA, CDR2 YSYEKL. V was trimmed by 1 base and J by 0 bases, leaving 8 bases between them. This chain's CDR3 is CASSQVQGSTDTQYF. The CDR3 nucleotides are TGCGCCAGCAGCCAAGTACAGGGTAGCACAGATACGCAGTATTTT.

This clonotype was observed a handful of times. CDR3 in amino acids: CASGLVFTGGWVGELFF. The CDR3 DNA reads TGTGCTAGTGGTTTGGTCTTTACAGGGGGCTGGGTCGGGGAGCTGTTTTTT. The chain couples TRBV12-5 to TRBJ2-2, with 9 bases lining up with TRBD1. V was clipped by 0 bases and J by 7 bases; unmatched bases: 9. CDR1 LGHNT and CDR2 FRNRAP come from the germline V gene. This CDR3 is 17 amino acids long.

The V and J genes are TRBV20-1 and TRBJ2-1; no clear D gene. CDR1 is DFQATT and CDR2 is SNEGSKA in the germline V gene (reference sequence). V shed 4 bases and J shed 1 base, with 23 bases lying between them. This CDR3 region has 18 residues. The CDR3 coding sequence is TGCAGTGCTACGGGCCGTGGACGCTTAGGCTCTTCCTACAATGAGCAGTTCTTC. This translates into CSATGRGRLGSSYNEQFF.